One TCR beta chain is described in this entry. The J segment lost 4 bases and the V segment lost 7 bases, leaving 5 bases of the junction unmatched. The CDR3 runs to 13 residues. Germline V gives CDR1 SNHLY, CDR2 FYNNEI. Diagnosing involved the use of clinical symptoms, serum thyroxine and TRAb, thyroid ultrasound and orbital computed tomography. The data belong to a study of T cells in Graves' hyperthyroidism and ophthalmopathy. Using RNA transcripts as the source, TCR beta CDR3 regions were amplified. The HTBI set primed first-round TCR CDR3 RT-PCR. TCRdb called the multiplex PCR reads again in MiXCR, with one record for every CDR3 protein. This sample has hundreds of thousands of distinct CDR3 sequences; roughly 15% occur once, and the top ten carry 3.5% to 4.5%.

The source material was blood. This clonotype originated in a middle-aged woman with Graves' ophthalmopathy. The chain links TRBV2 to TRBJ1-1; 8 bases fit TRBD1. CDR3 amino acids: CASMGQGATEAFF. The CDR3 DNA reads as TGTGCCAGCATGGGGCAGGGGGCCACTGAAGCTTTCTTT.